This entry concerns a single TCR beta chain. Subsets obtained from CD4+ cells comprised CD45RA+ naive and CD45RA-negative memory cells. This record comes from a study of shared clonotypes between healthy human individuals. CDR3 length equals 15 residues. CDR1 and CDR2 from the germline V gene are SGDLS and YYNGEE. V shed 5 bases and J shed 0 bases, with 12 bases lying between them. Sequencing used immunoSEQ multiplex PCR; TCRdb keeps in-frame clones, though not all of them. The sample comprises about 1.5 million clones, 95% to 99% of which are singletons, and approximately 0.45% rests with the top ten.

Material: naive CD4+ T cells sorted from blood. Subset of the sample: CD45RA+ positively selected. The sequence was collected from a man aged 30 to 45 in good health. This chain connects TRBV9 to TRBJ2-1, with D perhaps TRBD2 (6 bases). CDR3 residues: CASSDSGGSYNEQFF. The DNA for the CDR3 is TGTGCCAGCAGTGATAGCGGAGGCTCCTACAATGAGCAGTTCTTC.